Listed below are T cell receptor beta chains from one sample, sequenced in a study of blood T cell repertoires in COVID-19. Measured with immunoSEQ multiplex PCR; TCRdb has only the in-frame clones, and not every one. The table has about 370,000 clones, 80% to 90% seen once. The sample was peripheral blood. These receptors were obtained from a woman under 40 with COVID-19, enrolled during active disease. Both conserved end residues are part of each CDR3.

TRBJ1-4	TRBV7-9	CASSTGTGGTNEKLFF
TRBJ2-3	TRBV6-2/TRBV6-3	CASSYGATGRIGISSTDTQYF
TRBJ2-3	TRBV13	CASSPRVAVTAQDTQYF
TRBJ1-1	TRBV30	CAWSVLQGTEAFF
TRBJ2-6	TRBV5-5	CASSSLTAPSGANVLTF
TRBJ1-1	TRBV5-1	CASSEQGFGNTEAFF
TRBJ2-1	TRBV15	CATSRGLAGLSSYNEQFF
TRBJ1-5	TRBV7-8	CASSLGAPKVVGSNQPQHF
TRBJ1-5	TRBV19	CASNFDRGANQPQHF
TRBJ2-7	TRBV5-1	CASSLEGGWGYEQYF
TRBJ2-1	TRBV7-8	CASSSGTGRPYNEQFF
TRBJ2-3	TRBV9	CASSVAGGFTDTQYF
TRBJ1-2	TRBV6-6	CASSYGPGGGYGYTF
TRBJ2-7	TRBV11-2	CASTDGGNEQYF